This is a list of T cell receptor beta chains from one sample in a study of control samples from healthy donors and cancer patients. TCRdb's table, derived via immunoSEQ multiplex PCR, lists solely in-frame clones and lacks some. The sample holds over 100,000 clones, 80% to 90% seen once. Specimen: blood. The receptor set was obtained from a woman between 45 and 65 years old in good health. Both conserved end residues are part of each CDR3. The D gene is left open where the match is weak. Expanded clones are given a class, and other clones once, few, many or no size at all.

>TRBV6-5|NA|NA|TRBJ1-5
TGTGCCAGTCAGGTGGGGGGAAGCAATCAGCCCCAGCATTTT
CASQVGGSNQPQHF
>TRBV7-9|NA|NA|TRBJ1-1
TGTGCCAGCACCTTAGACCTCCCAACGAGCACTGAAGCTTTCTTT
CASTLDLPTSTEAFF
>TRBV6-2/TRBV6-3|TRBD1|NA|TRBJ1-5
TGTGCCAGCAGTTACCCAGACAGGGTCAATCAGCCCCAGCATTTT
CASSYPDRVNQPQHF
>TRBV19|TRBD1|once|TRBJ1-1
TGTGCCAGTAGAACAGGGGGAAGTCCGTCTGAAGCTTTCTTT
CASRTGGSPSEAFF
>TRBV30|NA|NA|TRBJ1-3
TGTGCCTGGAGTGTTCTCTGGGGGAACTCTGGAAACACCATATATTTT
CAWSVLWGNSGNTIYF
>TRBV11-2|TRBD2|once|TRBJ2-3
TGTGCCAGCAGCCCCGGGGGAGCGGGGGGTTACACAGATACGCAGTATTTT
CASSPGGAGGYTDTQYF
>TRBV15|NA|once|TRBJ1-4
TGTGCCACTTCAAGGGATGGTAATGAAAAACTGTTTTTT
CATSRDGNEKLFF
>TRBV7-8|NA|once|TRBJ1-1
TGTGCCAGCAGCTTAAACCGGGGGGGAGCTTTCTTT
CASSLNRGGAFF
>TRBV2|NA|NA|TRBJ2-6
TGTGCCAGCATCAACAGACCTCAGGGGGCCAACGTCCTGACTTTC
CASINRPQGANVLTF
>TRBV7-6|NA|NA|TRBJ1-1
TGTGCCAGCAGCGCGAGGGACACCACTGAAGCTTTCTTT
CASSARDTTEAFF
>TRBV5-6|TRBD1|NA|TRBJ1-2
TGTGCCAGCAGCTTCCGGGACAGGTATAACTATGGCTACACCTTC
CASSFRDRYNYGYTF
>TRBV2|TRBD1|NA|TRBJ1-2
TGTGCCACCAGGGGGACGTATGGCTACACCTTC
CATRGTYGYTF
>TRBV19|TRBD1|NA|TRBJ1-5
TGTGCCAGTAGTATGGACAGGGCTAGCAATCAGCCCCAGCATTTT
CASSMDRASNQPQHF
>TRBV9|TRBD2|NA|TRBJ2-7
TGTGCCAGCAGCGTATCGAGCGGGGGCTACGAGCAGTACTTC
CASSVSSGGYEQYF
>TRBV7-2|NA|NA|TRBJ1-2
TGTGCCAGCAGCTTCGGGGGGACCAACTATGGCTACACCTTC
CASSFGGTNYGYTF
>TRBV25-1|NA|NA|TRBJ2-7
TGTGCCAGCAGTCCTGGGGAGGATCCCTACGAGCAGTACTTC
CASSPGEDPYEQYF
>TRBV7-9|NA|NA|TRBJ1-1
TGTGCCAGCAGCTTAGAGCCCTCTATTAGAAACACTGAAGCTTTCTTT
CASSLEPSIRNTEAFF
>TRBV2|NA|NA|TRBJ1-1
TGTGCCAGCGGACCGGGACGGCCGAACACTGAAGCTTTCTTT
CASGPGRPNTEAFF
>TRBV5-1|NA|NA|TRBJ1-3
TGCGCCAGCAGCTTGTCCTCTGGGGGCAGCTCTGGAAACACCATATATTTT
CASSLSSGGSSGNTIYF
>TRBV7-9|NA|once|TRBJ1-1
TGTGCCAGCAGCTTAATGGGGGCCGCTGAAGCTTTCTTT
CASSLMGAAEAFF
>TRBV6-4|NA|NA|TRBJ2-3
TGTGCCAGCAGTGACGAGGGGCTTAGCACAGATACGCAGTATTTT
CASSDEGLSTDTQYF
>TRBV19|NA|NA|TRBJ2-1
TGTGCCAGTAGTATGGGGGTCGGCGGGCCCTATGAGCAGTTCTTC
CASSMGVGGPYEQFF
>TRBV28|NA|NA|TRBJ1-5
TGTGCCACCCTGCTGGTAGACAAGGGCAATCAGCCCCAGCATTTT
CATLLVDKGNQPQHF
>TRBV4-1|NA|NA|TRBJ1-4
TGCGCCAGCAGCCAAGATCAGGGCAGGGGCCTTCAAAAACTGTTTTTT
CASSQDQGRGLQKLFF
>TRBV11-3|TRBD2|NA|TRBJ2-1
TGTGCCAGCAGCCCTAGCGGGAGAACTTGGGTTGAGCAGTTCTTC
CASSPSGRTWVEQFF
>TRBV5-6|NA|NA|TRBJ1-4
TGTGCCAGCAGCCCTCTCGGGCGAAGTGAAAAACTGTTTTTT
CASSPLGRSEKLFF
>TRBV7-3|NA|NA|TRBJ2-2
TGTGCCAGCAGAGAGGCAGGGAACACCGGGGAGCTGTTTTTT
CASREAGNTGELFF
>TRBV18|NA|NA|TRBJ1-6
TGTGCCAGCTCAGAGTATGGGGGGGTAAATTCACCCCTCCACTTT
CASSEYGGVNSPLHF
>TRBV5-6|NA|NA|TRBJ1-4
TGTGCCAGCAGCTTCAGTTCGGTGGGGGAAAAACTGTTTTTT
CASSFSSVGEKLFF
>TRBV28|NA|few|TRBJ2-5
TGTGCCAGCAGCCTCGGGACGAACCAAGAGACCCAGTACTTC
CASSLGTNQETQYF
>TRBV7-9|NA|NA|TRBJ1-4
TGTGCCAGCAGCTTAGCGTTGGGGATTAATGAAAAACTGTTTTTT
CASSLALGINEKLFF
>TRBV5-1|NA|once|TRBJ2-2
TGCGCCAGCACCGTGGGCGTCGACACCGGGGAGCTGTTTTTT
CASTVGVDTGELFF
>TRBV5-1|NA|NA|TRBJ1-2
TGCGCCAGCAGCGTTGGGACGACTACCTATGGCTACACCTTC
CASSVGTTTYGYTF
>TRBV5-1|NA|NA|TRBJ2-1
TGCGCCAGCAAGAGTGAGGGCGGTTATGAGCAGTTCTTC
CASKSEGGYEQFF
>TRBV24-1|TRBD2|NA|TRBJ2-1
TGTGCCACCAGTGATTGGGGGGGTCCCAGCAAGGATGAGCAGTTCTTC
CATSDWGGPSKDEQFF
>TRBV9|NA|NA|TRBJ2-2
TGTGCCAGCAGCGTGACATCTGGAACCGGGGAGCTGTTTTTT
CASSVTSGTGELFF
>TRBV7-9|NA|NA|TRBJ2-1
TGTGCCAGCAGCCTAGGGTGGAGGGGAGTCTACAATGAGCAGTTCTTC
CASSLGWRGVYNEQFF
>TRBV6-4|NA|NA|TRBJ1-6
TGTGCCAGCAGTAGGGGGGTTTTTGATTCACCCCTCCACTTT
CASSRGVFDSPLHF
>TRBV19|TRBD2|NA|TRBJ2-3
TGTGCCAGTAGTATGGGACTAGTCACAGATACGCAGTATTTT
CASSMGLVTDTQYF
>TRBV7-2|NA|NA|TRBJ1-1
TGTGCCAGCAGCTTCCGGGCGATGAACACTGAAGCTTTCTTT
CASSFRAMNTEAFF
>TRBV14|NA|NA|TRBJ1-2
TGTGCCAGCAGCCAAGTGAGGGGTAGCTTTAACTATGGCTACACCTTC
CASSQVRGSFNYGYTF